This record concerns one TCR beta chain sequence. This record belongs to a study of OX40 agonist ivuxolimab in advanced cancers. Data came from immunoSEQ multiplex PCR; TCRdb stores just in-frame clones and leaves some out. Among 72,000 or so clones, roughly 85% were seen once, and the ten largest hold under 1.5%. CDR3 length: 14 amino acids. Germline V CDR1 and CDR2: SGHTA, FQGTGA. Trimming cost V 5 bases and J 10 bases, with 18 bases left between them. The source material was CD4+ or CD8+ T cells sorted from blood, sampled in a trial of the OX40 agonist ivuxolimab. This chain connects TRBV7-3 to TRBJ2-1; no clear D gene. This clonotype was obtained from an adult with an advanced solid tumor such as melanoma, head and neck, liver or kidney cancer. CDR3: CASSPGPGVREQFF. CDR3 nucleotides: TGTGCCAGCAGCCCCGGGCCTGGGGTACGGGAGCAGTTCTTC.